A single sample gave rise to the 27 T cell receptor beta chains below, sequenced in a study of molecular identifiers for immune sequencing clone quantification. TCRdb passed the PCR reads through MiXCR, listing each CDR3 protein once. The sample has more than 450,000 distinct CDR3 sequences; about a quarter are singletons. The material sequenced was naive CD8+ T cells from blood, with Jurkat cell RNA spiked in. Subset in this sample: FACS-sorted CD8+CD4-CCR7+CD45RA+ naive T cells. These receptors originate from a human donor in good health. Some libraries in this study had Jurkat cell RNA spiked in.

This clonotype has at least ten counts. The rearrangement joins TRBV12-3 or TRBV12-4 to TRBJ1-5; no reliable D call. The length of the CDR3 is 13 residues. V lost 6 bases and J lost 7, with 13 bases in between. The CDR3 sequence: CASSPNGPQPQHF. The CDR3 bases are TGTGCCAGCAGCCCAAACGGCCCACAGCCCCAGCATTTT.

CDR3 bases: TGTGCCAGCAGCAATAAGGGAGAGTACGAGCAGTACTTC. As protein: CASSNKGEYEQYF. J is TRBJ2-7 and V is TRBV21-1; the D call in the table, TRBD2, was not verified against the DNA. TRBV21-1 is an annotated pseudogene. The length of the CDR3 is 13 residues.

This clonotype showed up just once. This clone may be a read error of a much larger clone one base away. V and J are TRBV6-5 and TRBJ1-1, with TRBD1 as a possible D gene (5 bases). Trimming pared 1 base from V and 5 bases from J, leaving 14 bases between. The V gene's germline CDR1 is MNHEY and CDR2 SVGAGI. CDR3 length: 15 amino acids. CDR3 coding DNA: TGTGCCAGCAGTTACTTGGGGGACGGGGGAACTGAAGCTTTCTTT. Translation gives CASSYLGDGGTEAFF.

About this clonotype: A junction boundary mismatches the germline segment, possibly from a read error. The chain couples TRBV12-3 or TRBV12-4 to TRBJ2-1, with D perhaps matching TRBD1 (5 bases). This CDR3 is built from 15 residues. The CDR3 sequence is CASSSPGPPYNEQSF. The CDR3 bases are TGTGCCAGCAGTTCCCCAGGGCCCCCTTACAATGAGCAGTCCTTC.

In this sample, this clonotype turned up a few times. The chain combines TRBV4-3 with TRBJ2-5, with a tentative D call TRBD2 (6 bases). V gave up 0 bases and J gave up 4 bases, with 15 bases separating them. Germline assignment: CDR1 LGHNA and CDR2 YSLEER. This CDR3 has 16 residues. CDR3 DNA sequence: TGCGCCAGCAGCCAAGATTGGGGGGACCCGCCAGAGACCCAGTACTTC. Translating it yields CASSQDWGDPPETQYF.

The V call is TRBV5-6, the J call TRBJ1-5; D gene ambiguous. Looked up from germline, CDR1 is SGHDT and CDR2 is YYEEEE. This CDR3 is 13 amino acids long. The germline V and J ends were trimmed by 5 bases and 7 bases, with 13 bases remaining between them. The CDR3 nucleotides are TGTGCCAGCAGTTTAGGTTTTAGGCAGCCCCAGCATTTT. Amino acids: CASSLGFRQPQHF.

This clonotype showed up many times. The CDR3 DNA reads TGCGCCAGCAGCCAAGCAGCGCCTAGCACAGATACGCAGTATTTT. It codes for CASSQAAPSTDTQYF. The rearrangement joins TRBV4-1 to TRBJ2-3; D ambiguous. Trimming took off 1 base at V and 0 bases at J, with 8 bases between the two ends. This CDR3 is built from 15 residues. Looked up from germline, CDR1 is MGHRA and CDR2 is YSYEKL.

This clonotype was picked up a small number of times. The chain couples TRBV29-1 to TRBJ1-3; D is uncertain. Germline loops: CDR1 SQVTM, CDR2 ANQGSEA. This CDR3 is 16 amino acids long. V shed 2 bases and J shed 0 bases, with 14 bases lying between them. The chain's CDR3 is CSVEQDWTDSGNTIYF. Written as DNA, the CDR3 is TGCAGCGTTGAACAGGACTGGACTGACTCTGGAAACACCATATATTTT.

This clonotype has ten or more counts. This chain joins TRBV6-2 or TRBV6-3 and TRBJ2-7; D might be TRBD1 (5 bases). V gave up 2 bases and J gave up 3 bases, with 17 bases separating them. Looked up from germline, CDR1 is MNHEY and CDR2 is SVGEGT. CDR3 size: 16 residues. Here the CDR3 reads CASSYGQGRPHYEQYF. The CDR3 DNA is TGTGCCAGCAGTTACGGTCAGGGCCGGCCCCACTACGAGCAGTACTTC.

Regarding this clonotype: The junction departs from the called germline gene at one end, perhaps through a read error. The rearrangement uses TRBV2 and TRBJ2-5; TRBD1 is a possible D gene (6 bases). In germline, CDR1 is SNHLY, CDR2 FYNNEI. The CDR3 runs 13 residues. The CDR3 loop is CASTRGAREPQYF. The DNA for the CDR3 is TGTGCCAGCACCAGGGGCGCCCGAGAGCCCCAGTACTTC.

This clonotype has a count of ten or more. The chain is built from TRBV12-3 or TRBV12-4 and TRBJ2-3, with 12 bases identical to TRBD2. The length of the CDR3 is 16 residues. The J segment lost 2 bases and the V segment lost 5 bases, leaving 5 bases of the junction unmatched. The CDR3 DNA sequence: TGTGCCAGCAGTCGACTAGCGGGGGCGTACACAGATACGCAGTATTTT. This translates into CASSRLAGAYTDTQYF.

This clonotype was counted many times. The chain has TRBV20-1 and TRBJ2-5; D perhaps matches TRBD1 (5 bases). Germline V gives CDR1 DFQATT, CDR2 SNEGSKA (reference sequence). The CDR3 spans 12 residues. Trimming left V 7 bases short and J 5 bases short, with 14 bases between. The CDR3 reads CSVGQGIETQYF. CDR3 bases: TGCAGTGTCGGGCAGGGTATCGAGACCCAGTACTTC.

This clonotype was observed at least ten times. The J gene is TRBJ2-7, the V gene TRBV27; D is uncertain. Trimming removed 5 bases from V and 6 bases from J, with 11 bases in between. The CDR3 length is 12 residues. Per the germline V gene, CDR1 is MNHEY and CDR2 is SMNVEV (reference sequence). CDR3: CASSPSGPEQYF. CDR3 nucleotides: TGTGCCAGCAGTCCCTCCGGGCCCGAGCAGTACTTC.

This clonotype was recorded a few times. V and J are TRBV7-9 and TRBJ2-1; perhaps TRBD2 as D (5 bases). CDR1 and CDR2 from the germline V gene are SEHNR and FQNEAQ (reference sequence). The CDR3 runs 13 residues. V was shortened by 4 bases and J by 9 bases, with 13 bases between the two germline ends. CDR3 sequence: CASSSPAGVEQFF. In nucleotides, the CDR3 is TGTGCCAGCAGCTCACCCGCCGGGGTTGAGCAGTTCTTC.

J is TRBJ2-2 and V is TRBV5-1; D might be TRBD2 (6 bases). Germline CDR1 is SGHRS and CDR2 is YFSETQ. The V end was cut by 2 bases, the J end by 4 bases, with 12 bases between. CDR3 length: 15 amino acids. The CDR3 spells CASSLGGISTGELFF. CDR3 nucleotide sequence: TGCGCCAGCAGCTTAGGCGGGATTAGCACCGGGGAGCTGTTTTTT.

About this clonotype itself: Since the CDR3 does not end with the conserved phenylalanine or tryptophan, this likely comes from a read error. This chain links TRBV19 with TRBJ2-1; 7 positions agree with TRBD2. V trimming: 5 bases; J trimming: 4 bases; junction bases outside the gene matches: 5. The CDR3 consists of 14 residues. Germline CDR1 LNHDA, CDR2 SQIVND (reference sequence). The CDR3 bases are TGTGCCAGTAGTCTAGCGGTGCTGTACAATGAGCAGTTCTCC. Its translation: CASSLAVLYNEQFS.

This clonotype was observed a handful of times. This rearrangement joins TRBV19 to TRBJ2-7; 8 bases fit TRBD1. Germline V gene lookup returns CDR1 LNHDA and CDR2 SQIVND (reference sequence). The CDR3 runs 15 residues. The V gene end was trimmed by 5 bases and the J gene end by 1 base; junction bases not matched to a gene: 7. The CDR3 DNA is TGTGCCAGTAGTCCCTGGACAGGGACTTCCTACGAGCAGTACTTC. This encodes CASSPWTGTSYEQYF.

On this clonotype: This may be a read error, as it is one base from a much larger clone. The V call is TRBV20-1, the J call TRBJ2-3; D is unclear. This CDR3 comprises 13 residues. From germline, CDR1 is DFQATT and CDR2 SNEGSKA (reference sequence). In nucleotides, the CDR3 is TGCAGTGCTAGACCTCTAAGCACAGATACGAAGTATTTT. Translated, it gives CSARPLSTDTKYF.

This clonotype appeared a few times. A junction end diverges from the germline sequence, so it may reflect a read error. The chain carries TRBV4-2 and TRBJ2-7, with TRBD2 matching 9 bases. The V gene's germline CDR1 is LGHNA and CDR2 YNFKEQ. The CDR3 is 13 amino acids. The CDR3 sequence is CASSQGTSDEGTF. CDR3 nucleotide sequence: TGTGCCAGCAGCCAAGGGACTAGCGACGAAGGAACCTTC.

The chain recombines TRBV9 with TRBJ2-2, with 9 bases aligning to TRBD2. The germline CDR1 and CDR2 sequences are SGDLS and YYNGEE. J lost 3 bases, V lost 3 bases, and 9 bases had no gene match. The CDR3 consists of 17 residues. CDR3 coding DNA: TGTGCCAGCAGCGATTTAGTGGGACTAGCAGACACCGGGGAGCTGTTTTTT. This gives the protein CASSDLVGLADTGELFF.

As to this clonotype: Since a much larger clone is just one base distant, this may be a read error. The missing conserved phenylalanine or tryptophan at the end of this CDR3 makes a read error likely. The chain uses TRBV4-3 and TRBJ1-6, with D unresolved. V gave up 3 bases and J gave up 3 bases, with 3 bases separating them. This CDR3 contains 13 residues. CDR1 and CDR2 (germline): LGHNA, YSLEER. CDR3 region: CASSQDYNSPLHS. CDR3 DNA: TGCGCCAGCAGCCAGGACTATAATTCACCCCTCCACTCT.

This clonotype appeared a few times. V gene TRBV4-3 combines with J gene TRBJ1-2, with a tentative D call TRBD1 (6 bases). CDR1 and CDR2 (germline): LGHNA, YSLEER. The V and J ends lost 1 base and 4 bases respectively, with 13 bases between them. The CDR3 is 15 amino acids. CDR3 nucleotides: TGCGCCAGCAGCCAAGCTGTGGGGGCCGGCTATGGCTACACCTTC. Translation gives CASSQAVGAGYGYTF.

This clonotype was counted many times. V and J are TRBV29-1 and TRBJ1-1; D is uncertain. The CDR3 is made up of 10 amino acids. Germline V gene lookup returns CDR1 SQVTM and CDR2 ANQGSEA. Trimming took 3 bases from V and 4 from J, leaving 3 bases between them. In DNA, the CDR3 is TGCAGCGTTGAGGGCACTGAAGCTTTCTTT. Translation: CSVEGTEAFF.

The chain recombines TRBV4-3 with TRBJ1-1, with D possibly TRBD1 on 6 matching bases. Looked up from germline, CDR1 is LGHNA and CDR2 is YSLEER. V was trimmed by 3 bases and J by 6 bases, leaving 17 bases between them. This CDR3 has 15 amino acids. Here the CDR3 DNA reads TGCGCCAGCAGCCAGGGCAGGGGTGGGCTCGCTGAAGCTTTCTTT. Translating gives CASSQGRGGLAEAFF.

In its sample, this clonotype was seen a few times. CDR3 amino acids: CASSPPNNSDEQYF. CDR3 DNA sequence: TGTGCCAGCTCACCACCTAATAACTCGGACGAGCAGTACTTC. The chain joins TRBV18 to TRBJ2-7, with D unclear. Looked up from germline, CDR1 is KGHSH and CDR2 is LQKENI. The ends were cut back, 0 bases at V and 5 bases at J, with 11 bases in the middle. This CDR3 is 14 amino acids long.

Of note for this clonotype: Germline is not matched at one junction end, which may reflect a read error. J is TRBJ1-1 and V is TRBV19; 8 bases agree with TRBD1. This CDR3 spans 17 amino acids. Germline V CDR1 and CDR2: LNHDA, SQIVND (reference sequence). DNA for the CDR3: TGTGCCAGTAAAACCCTATTGACAGGGGAGCGGAACCCTGAAGCTTTCTTT. This codes for CASKTLLTGERNPEAFF. The full variable domain, in which reference TRBV19 and TRBJ1-1 provide the parts outside the CDR3, is DGGITQSPKYLFRKEGQNVTLSCEQNLNHDAMYWYRQDPGQGLRLIYYSQIVNDFQKGDIAEGYSVSREKKESFPLTVTSAQKNPTAFYLCASKTLLTGERNPEAFFGQGTRLTVV.

This clonotype appeared a few times. The chain employs TRBV6-1 and TRBJ2-7; 8 bases align to TRBD1. The CDR3 is made up of 16 amino acids. The germline CDR1 and CDR2 sequences are MNHNS and SASEGT. J was trimmed by 1 base and V by 3 bases; bases with no gene match: 8. CDR3 nucleotides: TGTGCCAGCAGTGATTTTTGGGGACAGGAGTCCTACGAGCAGTACTTC. It encodes CASSDFWGQESYEQYF.